This TCR beta chain was observed in a study of human T cells and chemical hapten exposure. Findings and limits, study-wide: Compared with pre-sensitization or healthy control sets, expanded TCRs clustered more. TCRs exceeding a frequency of 1 in 1000 stayed unchanged under DPC sensitization.

TCRdb itself ran the RACE reads through MiXCR, one entry per CDR3 protein. The sample has some 340,000 distinct CDR3 sequences, around 7% seen once. In regard to this clonotype: Its antigen is still unknown.

Germline CDR1 is SGHTA and CDR2 is FQGNSA. The CDR3 is made up of 15 amino acids. V lost 5 bases to trimming and J lost 4 bases; unmatched junction nucleotides: 10. The time point is: patch test 1, 2 weeks after DPC sensitization. The sample's treatment: therapeutic diphenylcyclopropenone sensitization with weekly scalp DPC. The genes are TRBV7-2 and TRBJ1-2; 7 bases map to TRBD1. This TCR derives from a woman aged 18-29 years with alopecia areata. Some clones in this sample may be carry-over from other donors' samples. The source was whole blood, collected in connection with sensitization to the hapten diphenylcyclopropenone (DPC). The CDR3 nucleotides read TGTGCCAGCAGCCCGGCGGGGACAGCTAGCTATGGCTACACCTTC. As protein: CASSPAGTASYGYTF.